This TCR beta chain comes out of a study of cytomegalovirus exposure and HLA in healthy donors. The trim removed 1 base at V and 0 bases at J, leaving 1 base unmatched. The CDR3 runs 17 residues. Germline V gives CDR1 WNHNN, CDR2 SYGVQD (reference sequence). A multiplex PCR was run with 60 Vbeta primers and 13 Jbeta primers. Using immunoSEQ multiplex PCR, the repertoire was profiled, and TCRdb retains in-frame clones only, with some absent. The sample lists roughly 120,000 clones, about four fifths occurring once. This chain uses TRBV10-1 with TRBJ2-3; TRBD2 matches 13 bases. The clonotype comes from a young woman in good health and CMV-seronegative. Sequencing was carried out using PBMCs. The CDR3 region is CASSELTSGGSTDTQYF. In nucleotides, the CDR3 is TGCGCCAGCAGTGAGTTGACTAGCGGGGGGAGCACAGATACGCAGTATTTT.